The 5 T cell receptor beta chains below were found in one sample sequenced in a study of tumor and adjacent non-tumor tissue in lung cancer. No cell sorting was done before RNA was extracted from the tissue. This non-tumor lung sample came from over 3 cm beyond the tumor edge. TCRbeta libraries were built with three rounds of nested PCR, modified from ARM-PCR. Via MiXCR, TCRdb re-called the multiplex PCR reads, giving one row per CDR3 protein. The sample consists of around 80,000 distinct CDR3 sequences, approximately 80% of them appearing once. Sequenced sample: distant non-tumor lung tissue. The receptor source for this set is a man in his fifties or sixties with non-small cell lung cancer.

As for this clonotype: A junction boundary mismatches the germline segment, possibly from a read error. The V gene is TRBV6-2 or TRBV6-3, the J gene TRBJ1-1; TRBD1 might be the D (6 bases). Germline V gene data show CDR1 as MNHEY and CDR2 as SVGEGT. The CDR3 is made up of 13 amino acids. The CDR3 loop is CASSYRENTEALF. CDR3 coding DNA: TGCGCCAGCAGTTACAGGGAGAACACTGAAGCTTTATTT.

Worth noting for this clonotype: One base away lies a much larger clone, so this may be a sequencing read error. The chain joins TRBV12-5 to TRBJ2-1; D not certain. Germline lookup yields CDR1 LGHNT and CDR2 FRNRAP. The CDR3 has 12 amino acids. CDR3 residues: CAIGLVQTEQFF. In DNA, the CDR3 is TGTGCTATTGGTTTGGTACAGACGGAGCAGTTCTTC.

Remarks on this clonotype: Sequence at one end of the junction differs from germline and may be a read error. This chain links TRBV4-3 with TRBJ2-3, with D perhaps TRBD1 or TRBD2 (5 bases each). This CDR3 comprises 18 residues. Germline loops: CDR1 LGHNA, CDR2 YSLEER. The CDR3 loop reads CASGQVGERGASTDTQYF. The CDR3 DNA sequence: TGCGCCAGCGGCCAAGTGGGGGAAAGAGGGGCTAGCACAGATACGCAGTATTTT.

This clonotype showed up just once. A junction boundary mismatches the germline segment, possibly from a read error. This chain links TRBV11-1 with TRBJ2-7, with D uncertain. The CDR3 is made up of 16 amino acids. CDR1 is SGHAT and CDR2 is FQDESV in the germline V gene (reference sequence). The CDR3 here is CASSLVIRDNSYKQYF. In nucleotides, the CDR3 is TGTGCCAGCAGCTTAGTGATTCGTGACAACTCCTACAAGCAGTACTTC.

This rearrangement joins TRBV5-5 to TRBJ1-1; D unclear. CDR1 SGHKS and CDR2 YYEKEE come from the germline V gene (reference sequence). This CDR3 has 10 residues. The ends were cut back, 8 bases at V and 8 bases at J, with 10 bases in the middle. Here the CDR3 DNA reads TGTGCCAGGAGCATGACCGAAGCTTTCTTT. Residues: CARSMTEAFF.